Described below is a single T cell receptor (beta chain) sequence and its context. This specimen comes from a study of blood T cell repertoires in COVID-19. The V segment lost 0 bases and the J segment 7 bases; nucleotides outside the gene matches: 11. The length of the CDR3 is 16 residues. CDR1 and CDR2 from the germline V gene are ENHRY and SYGVKD. Here immunoSEQ multiplex PCR was the method, and the copy in TCRdb shows in-frame clones only, minus some. The profile shows about 180,000 clones, about 80% of them singletons. The receptor comes from a woman in her 70s with acute or convalescent COVID-19. Sequences were obtained from peripheral blood. The rearrangement links TRBV10-3 to TRBJ1-2, with 7 positions matching TRBD1. CDR3 loop: CAISESLGGDFGGYTF. In DNA, the CDR3 is TGTGCCATCAGTGAGTCGTTAGGGGGCGACTTCGGTGGCTACACCTTC.